The 23 T cell receptor beta chains reported below all come from one sample, sequenced in a study of CD8+CD57+ T cells in acquired aplastic anemia. The use of genomic DNA as template underpinned the TCR beta VDJ and CDR3 profiling. MiXCR, run by TCRdb on the reads, gives a single entry per CDR3 protein. This table has 450,000 to 600,000 distinct CDR3 sequences, more than 25% appearing once. Flow cytometry had shown expanded CD8+CD57+ cells in the patients chosen for sequencing. Sequencing was done on a sample of sorted CD4+, CD8+, or CD8+CD57+ T cells (not recorded which) from PBMCs. These TCRs come from a human donor with aplastic anemia.

The V call is TRBV9, the J call TRBJ1-4; maybe TRBD1 (5 bases). Germline CDR1 and CDR2: SGDLS and YYNGEE. V was clipped by 4 bases and J by 4 bases, with 17 bases between them. This CDR3 contains 16 residues. This CDR3 reads CASSLTPGTGNEKLFF. The CDR3 nucleotides read TGTGCCAGCAGCCTTACCCCGGGGACGGGTAATGAAAAACTGTTTTTT.

The sample holds many counts of this clonotype. The chain uses TRBV2 and TRBJ1-6; 9 nucleotides match TRBD1. The CDR3 runs 14 residues. Trimming removed 8 bases from V and 10 bases from J; junction bases left unmatched: 9. Germline V gene sequence: CDR1 SNHLY, CDR2 FYNNEI. This chain's CDR3 is CASGTGKSRSPLHF. CDR3 nucleotide sequence: TGTGCCAGCGGGACAGGGAAGTCTCGCTCACCCCTCCACTTT.

This clonotype was seen repeatedly, ten times or more. This sequence joins TRBV19 and TRBJ2-7; TRBD1 aligns across 9 bases. The CDR3 loop spans 14 amino acids. With 4 bases clipped from V and 3 bases from J, the junction kept 4 bases outside the gene matches. Germline lookup yields CDR1 LNHDA and CDR2 SQIVND (reference sequence). CDR3 residues: CASSNTGGVYEQYF. CDR3 nucleotides: TGTGCCAGTAGTAACACAGGGGGCGTCTACGAGCAGTACTTC.

This clonotype has just a few counts. This chain uses TRBV20-1 with TRBJ1-4; 9 positions agree with TRBD1. After removal of 6 bases from V and 1 base from J, the junction contained 12 bases not matched to a gene. Looked up from germline, CDR1 is DFQATT and CDR2 is SNEGSKA (reference sequence). The CDR3 contains 17 residues. The CDR3 region is CSAHTHRGQGTNEKLFF. CDR3 nucleotides: TGCAGTGCCCATACCCACAGGGGGCAGGGAACTAATGAAAAACTGTTTTTT.

In this sample, this clonotype turned up a few times. This chain connects TRBV10-3 to TRBJ1-6; D remains unclear. In germline, CDR1 is ENHRY, CDR2 SYGVKD. The CDR3 covers 15 residues. V lost 2 bases and J lost 10, with 15 bases in between. The CDR3 is CAISEGPSRGSPLHF. CDR3 DNA sequence: TGTGCCATCAGTGAGGGTCCTTCCCGGGGATCACCCCTCCACTTT.

A word on this clonotype: Likely a read error: the CDR3 ends without its conserved phenylalanine or tryptophan. V gene TRBV19 combines with J gene TRBJ1-6; D not certain. The CDR3 is 14 residues long. V gave up 11 bases and J gave up 13 bases, with 24 bases separating them. Germline V CDR1 and CDR2: LNHDA, SQIVND (reference sequence). The CDR3 sequence is CAWSTFSLWAPLHL. The CDR3 DNA reads TGTGCCTGGAGTACGTTTTCACTGTGGGCTCCCCTCCACCTT.

The V call is TRBV29-1, the J call TRBJ2-7; perhaps TRBD1 as D (5 bases). The CDR3 contains 12 residues. V was shortened by 4 bases and J by 6 bases, with 13 bases between the two germline ends. In germline, CDR1 is SQVTM, CDR2 ANQGSEA. The CDR3 DNA sequence: TGCAGCGTTGCCGGCCAGGGCGCCGAGCAGTACTTC. Translated: CSVAGQGAEQYF.

V and J are TRBV11-2 and TRBJ2-1, with 11 nucleotides matching TRBD2. V dropped 5 bases and J dropped 7; count of bases not matched to a gene: 7. Germline lookup yields CDR1 SGHAT and CDR2 FQNNGV. The CDR3 has 15 residues. CDR3 protein: CASSKLAGAWNEQFF. The CDR3 region has the DNA TGTGCCAGCAGCAAACTAGCGGGGGCGTGGAATGAGCAGTTCTTC.

The genes are TRBV15 and TRBJ1-2; tentative D call: TRBD1 (5 bases). The CDR3 is 14 residues long. CDR1 is LNHNV and CDR2 is YYDKDF in the germline V gene (reference sequence). The V end lost 3 bases, the J end lost 8 bases, and 16 bases lay between the germline ends. DNA for the CDR3: TGTGCCACCAGCAGCGCCCAAGGGGTCTGGGGCTACACCTTC. This codes for CATSSAQGVWGYTF.

This clonotype has at least ten counts. The chain combines TRBV20-1 with TRBJ1-1; a possible D gene is TRBD1 (6 bases). Germline-derived CDR1 and CDR2 are DFQATT and SNEGSKA (reference sequence). This CDR3 spans 13 amino acids. The V gene lost 6 bases and the J gene lost 0 bases, with 11 bases spanning the gap. This chain's CDR3 is CSARDTLNTEAFF. CDR3 DNA: TGCAGTGCCAGGGACACTTTGAACACTGAAGCTTTCTTT.

This clonotype was counted many times. The chain uses TRBV7-3 and TRBJ2-5; D gene ambiguous. The CDR3 extends over 13 amino acids. The germline V and J ends were trimmed by 2 bases and 4 bases, with 8 bases remaining between them. Germline lookup yields CDR1 SGHTA and CDR2 FQGTGA. The CDR3 spells CASSLWVGETQYF. The CDR3 DNA follows: TGTGCCAGCAGCTTATGGGTTGGAGAGACCCAGTACTTC.

Turning to this clonotype: A read error may explain this, as a much larger clone is one base away. The chain carries TRBV20-1 and TRBJ1-2; D remains unclear. CDR1 is DFQATT and CDR2 is SNEGSKA in the germline V gene (reference sequence). This CDR3 contains 13 residues. The CDR3 coding sequence is TGCAGTACTAGAGTGTCACAGACCTATGGCTACACCTTC. It translates to CSTRVSQTYGYTF.

As for this clonotype: A much larger clonotype is one base distant, so this may be a read error. This rearrangement joins TRBV19 to TRBJ2-7, with D tentatively TRBD2 (5 bases). The germline V gene has CDR1 LNHDA and CDR2 SQIVND (reference sequence). CDR3 size: 12 residues. CDR3 DNA: TGTGCCAGTAGTATAGGGAGGTACGAGCAGTGCTTC. This gives the protein CASSIGRYEQCF.

The table lists this clonotype with a few counts. The V call is TRBV10-3, the J call TRBJ2-7; 7 bases match TRBD2. V was clipped by 11 bases and J by 0 bases; unmatched bases: 4. CDR3 size: 12 residues. Germline-derived CDR1 and CDR2 are ENHRY and SYGVKD. The CDR3: CAARGGSYEQYF. CDR3 coding DNA: TGTGCCGCCCGCGGGGGCTCCTACGAGCAGTACTTC.

The gene calls are TRBV5-6 and TRBJ1-6; no definite D call. This CDR3 is built from 15 residues. Trimming removed 5 bases from V and 10 bases from J, with 19 bases in between. Germline V CDR1 and CDR2: SGHDT, YYEEEE. DNA of the CDR3: TGTGCCAGCAGAAGCCGAATGGGGTTCTTGTCACCCCTCCACTTT. Its protein product is CASRSRMGFLSPLHF.

The chain has TRBV7-9 and TRBJ1-1; no reliable D call. The CDR3 sequence is 14 residues long. In germline, CDR1 is SEHNR, CDR2 FQNEAQ (reference sequence). Trimming cost V 0 bases and J 7 bases, with 12 bases left between them. CDR3 sequence reads: CASSLAQARHEAFF. In DNA form, the CDR3 reads TGTGCCAGCAGCTTAGCGCAGGCTCGCCATGAAGCTTTCTTT.

The gene calls are TRBV2 and TRBJ2-2; a weak D match, TRBD2 (5 bases). The CDR3 consists of 16 residues. CDR1 SNHLY and CDR2 FYNNEI come from the germline V gene. V was trimmed by 4 bases and J by 7 bases, leaving 19 bases between them. In DNA form, the CDR3 reads TGTGCCAGCAGTGCTAGAGTACGGGGAAGGGACGGGGAGCTGTTTTTT. Residues: CASSARVRGRDGELFF.

The chain has TRBV19 and TRBJ1-5; 10 bases match TRBD1. The CDR3 is 14 residues long. Germline V CDR1 and CDR2: LNHDA, SQIVND (reference sequence). V gave up 8 bases and J gave up 6 bases; unmatched junction bases: 7. For the CDR3, the DNA is TGTGCCAGTTTCCCGGGACAGGGGAGTCAGCCCCAGCATTTT. It is translated as CASFPGQGSQPQHF.

This clonotype was seen many times. This rearrangement joins TRBV2 to TRBJ1-3; 11 nucleotides match TRBD1. The CDR3 totals 15 residues. From germline, CDR1 is SNHLY and CDR2 FYNNEI. V shed 4 bases and J 1 base; nucleotides not matched to a gene: 0. The CDR3 reads CASSGDRGSGNTIYF. The CDR3 DNA follows: TGTGCCAGCAGTGGGGACAGGGGGTCTGGAAACACCATATATTTT.

The genes are TRBV29-1 and TRBJ1-2, with a weak D call TRBD1 (5 bases). The V gene's germline CDR1 is SQVTM and CDR2 ANQGSEA. The CDR3 runs to 11 residues. V lost 3 bases and J 13 bases, leaving 15 bases between the germline ends. The CDR3 here is CSVERDYGRTF. CDR3 sequence (DNA): TGCAGCGTTGAGAGGGACTATGGCCGCACCTTC.

There are many counts of this clonotype. The chain uses TRBV2 and TRBJ1-6; TRBD1 might be the D (5 bases). This CDR3 is built from 12 residues. Germline values: CDR1 SNHLY, CDR2 FYNNEI. V gave up 6 bases and J gave up 5 bases, with 5 bases separating them. The CDR3 region has the DNA TGTGCCAGCAGGACAGATAATTCACCCCTCCACTTT. It translates to CASRTDNSPLHF. Combining the CDR3 with reference TRBV2 and TRBJ1-6 gives the whole variable domain EPEVTQTPSHQVTQMGQEVILRCVPISNHLYFYWYRQILGQKVEFLVSFYNNEISEKSEIFDDQFSVERPDGSNFTLKIRSTKLEDSAMYFCASRTDNSPLHFGNGTRLTVT.

This chain uses TRBV6-2 or TRBV6-3 with TRBJ2-5; tentative D call: TRBD2 (5 bases). Germline-derived CDR1 and CDR2 are MNHEY and SVGEGT. V gave up 2 bases and J gave up 4 bases, with 23 bases separating them. The CDR3 loop spans 18 amino acids. The CDR3 here is CASSYGRERTIRGETQYF. The CDR3 nucleotides are TGTGCCAGCAGTTACGGTAGAGAAAGAACAATACGGGGAGAGACCCAGTACTTC.

The J gene is TRBJ2-7, the V gene TRBV25-1; TRBD1 matches at 7 bases. Unmatched junction bases numbered 10, after V lost 4 bases and J lost 4 bases. From germline, CDR1 is MGHDK and CDR2 SYGVNS. This CDR3 has 15 residues. CDR3 sequence (DNA): TGTGCCAGCAGTGGCCCGGGACAGCCCCCATACGAGCAGTACTTC. Residues: CASSGPGQPPYEQYF.